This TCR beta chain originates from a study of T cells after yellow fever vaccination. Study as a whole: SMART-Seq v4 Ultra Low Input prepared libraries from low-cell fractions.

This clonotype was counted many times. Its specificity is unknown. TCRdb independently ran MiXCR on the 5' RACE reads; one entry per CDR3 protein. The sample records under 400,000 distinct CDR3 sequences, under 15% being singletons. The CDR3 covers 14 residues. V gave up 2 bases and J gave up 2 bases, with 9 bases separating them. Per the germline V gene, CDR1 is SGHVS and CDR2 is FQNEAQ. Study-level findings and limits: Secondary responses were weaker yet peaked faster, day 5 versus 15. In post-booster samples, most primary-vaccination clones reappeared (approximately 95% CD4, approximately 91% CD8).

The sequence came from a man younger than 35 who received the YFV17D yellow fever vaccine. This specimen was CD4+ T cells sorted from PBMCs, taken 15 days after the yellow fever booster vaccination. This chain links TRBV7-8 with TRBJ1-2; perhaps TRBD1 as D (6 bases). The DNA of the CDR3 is TGTGCCAGCAGCTTACAGGGGCCCAACTATGGCTACACCTTC. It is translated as CASSLQGPNYGYTF.